A single TCR beta chain is shown here with its context. The clone's antigen remains unknown. Base qualities are not at hand, and no much larger clone is one base apart. This specimen comes from a study of shared clonotypes between healthy human individuals (dated by TCRdb to the early 2020s). About the full investigation: Three men and two women, aged 18 to 49 years, made up the cohort. For each donor, CD4 naive and CD4 memory were each given three plates, CD8 naive was given two plates, and CD8 memory was given one plate. Different laboratories and diverse techniques were used to prepare libraries and sequence TCR repertoires, to increase sequencing depth and limit assay-specific biases. Each donor's leukapheresis produced roughly between about 0.8 and 10 billion PBMCs. The study deeply sequenced blood TCR repertoires of about 5 healthy adults to estimate repertoire size and the extent of clonotype sharing between individuals.

Here is what the overall study found, with its caveats: Even with the large sequencing depth, rarefaction of the sorted-subset datasets indicated that sequencing was incomplete. Pairwise subsampling led to the expectation that sequencing depth would affect the degree of clonotype sharing among donors. Naive subsets generally had larger estimated clonotype richness than memory subsets did. Clonotypes shared by all four sorted-subset donors showed higher generation probabilities than non-shared clonotypes. Across a few donors, around 5.4% of naive CD4, 3% to 4% of naive CD8, 2.3% of memory CD4, and around 0.4% of memory CD8 clonotypes were shared. Only blood was sampled, and tissue TCR repertoires likely differ from those in blood. The small number of donors limited the genetic and exposure-history diversity represented.

Using the deep immunoSEQ assay, TCR CDR3 regions were amplified from genomic DNA by multiplex PCR. For each cell subset, the extracted genomic DNA was distributed evenly across all wells of several immunoSEQ 96-well plates, and each plate served as one replicate. For sorted subsets, each replicate PCR was loaded with around 220 ng genomic DNA, equivalent to 25,000 to 30,000 T cell genomes. Purified libraries were measured with a Qubit 3.0 fluorometer, size-checked on a Bioanalyzer 2100, and measured again with the KAPA Library Quantification kit. Every immunoSEQ 96-well plate was sequenced on a dedicated single-read 150-cycle Illumina NextSeq 550 flow cell. In the authors' own workflow: The immunoSEQ output contained only junctional sequences without quality scores, so filtering could not match that applied to full-length reads. To assign V/J genes and CDR3, sequences were annotated against IMGT germline references using PyIR, a Python wrapper for IgBLAST v1.9. Reads were filtered out if the reads had weak V/J assignments (E-value above 1e-6), no CDR3, stop codons, out-of-frame junctions, or ambiguous translated residues. V3J clonotypes were defined as sequences sharing the same inferred V gene, J gene, and CDR3 amino acid sequence. To compute the percentage overlap between repertoires, the number of shared unique clonotypes was divided by the size of the smaller repertoire. RTK rarefaction, the Chao1 estimator, and Recon v2.1 estimates of unobserved clonotypes were used to assess repertoire richness. For all TCRbeta clonotypes obtained by the gDNA method from four donors, generation probabilities were computed with OLGA. The table comes from immuneACCESS by way of TCRdb, which keeps in-frame sequences with V and J called. Part of the clones is missing from these tables; in studies checked, under half for an unresolved V gene and the rest for unknown reasons. V and J calls plus clone size are reproduced from that table; the DNA served to infer D and trimming. Across this sample there are millions of clones, with just over 90% seen only once. The ten largest clones capture more than 1.5% of the sample.

CDR3 length: 14 amino acids, cysteine to phenylalanine. Left in the record is the CDR3 DNA by itself, 42 bases read in frame from the first base. CDR1 and CDR2, per the germline V gene, are SGDLS and YYNGEE. V is pruned by 5 bases and J by 0 bases, leaving 2 bases of the junction without a gene match. For the CD8 naive samples, CD45RO-negative cells were positively selected for CCR7, yielding a CD45RA+CCR7+ population from which TemRA cells were excluded. Healthy HIV-negative adults with no recently reported acute infections or vaccinations were included as donors. Every donor was a Caucasian adult residing in Nashville, Tennessee, USA. Blood was obtained by leukapheresis, after which PBMCs were separated by Ficoll-Histopaque density gradient centrifugation and cryopreserved in liquid nitrogen vapor phase. Analytical flow cytometry was used to check the purity and quantity of every magnetically sorted T cell population. Genomic DNA was isolated from each sorted fraction and quantified by UV absorbance on a Nanodrop 2000c.

The specimen sequenced was naive CD8+ T cells from PBMCs. According to the study, the label for this sample's cell subset or site signals: CD45RA+CCR7+. The sequence joins TRBV9 to TRBJ2-3, and 8 junction bases match TRBD2. The TCR sequence derives from a young man in good health. Some clones in this sample may be carry-over from other donors' samples. The CDR3 here reads CASSSGASTDTQYF. The nucleotide sequence is TGTGCCAGCAGTAGCGGGGCTAGCACAGATACGCAGTATTTT.